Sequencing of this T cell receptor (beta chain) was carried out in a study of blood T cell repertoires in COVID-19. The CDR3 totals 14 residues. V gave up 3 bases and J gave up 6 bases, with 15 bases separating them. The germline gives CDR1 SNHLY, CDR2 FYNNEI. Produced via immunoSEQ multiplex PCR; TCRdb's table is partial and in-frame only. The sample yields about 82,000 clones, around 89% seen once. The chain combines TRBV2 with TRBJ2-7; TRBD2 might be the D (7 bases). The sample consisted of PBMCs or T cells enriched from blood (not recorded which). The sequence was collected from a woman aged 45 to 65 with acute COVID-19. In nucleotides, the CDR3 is TGTGCCAGCAGTGATTTTAGGGGGGGAGGCGAGCAGTACTTC. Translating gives CASSDFRGGGEQYF.